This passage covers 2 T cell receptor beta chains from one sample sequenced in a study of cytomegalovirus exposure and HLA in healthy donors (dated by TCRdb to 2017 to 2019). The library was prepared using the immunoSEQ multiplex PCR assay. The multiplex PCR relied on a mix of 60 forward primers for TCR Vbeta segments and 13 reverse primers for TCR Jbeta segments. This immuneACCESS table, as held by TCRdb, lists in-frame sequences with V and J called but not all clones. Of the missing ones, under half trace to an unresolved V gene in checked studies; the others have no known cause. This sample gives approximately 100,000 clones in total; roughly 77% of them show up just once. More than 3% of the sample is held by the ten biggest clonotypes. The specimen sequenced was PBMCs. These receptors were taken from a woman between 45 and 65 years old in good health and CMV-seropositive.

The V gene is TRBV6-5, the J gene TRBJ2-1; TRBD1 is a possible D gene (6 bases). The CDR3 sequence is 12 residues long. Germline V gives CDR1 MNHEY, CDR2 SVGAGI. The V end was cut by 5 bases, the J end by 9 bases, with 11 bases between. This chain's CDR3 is CASSTTGLEQFF. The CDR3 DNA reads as TGTGCCAGCAGTACCACAGGGCTTGAGCAGTTCTTC.

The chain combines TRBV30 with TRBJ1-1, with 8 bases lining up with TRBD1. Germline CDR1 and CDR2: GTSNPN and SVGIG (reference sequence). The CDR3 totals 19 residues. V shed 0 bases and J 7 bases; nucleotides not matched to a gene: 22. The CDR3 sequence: CAWSVPFSGTGVYQYEAFF. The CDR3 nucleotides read TGTGCCTGGAGTGTGCCATTTTCCGGGACAGGCGTATATCAATATGAAGCTTTCTTT. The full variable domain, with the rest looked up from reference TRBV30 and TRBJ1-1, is SQTIHQWPATLVQPVGSPLSLECTVEGTSNPNLYWYRQAAGRGLQLLFYSVGIGQISSEVPQNLSASRPQDRQFILSSKKLLLSDSGFYLCAWSVPFSGTGVYQYEAFFGQGTRLTVV.